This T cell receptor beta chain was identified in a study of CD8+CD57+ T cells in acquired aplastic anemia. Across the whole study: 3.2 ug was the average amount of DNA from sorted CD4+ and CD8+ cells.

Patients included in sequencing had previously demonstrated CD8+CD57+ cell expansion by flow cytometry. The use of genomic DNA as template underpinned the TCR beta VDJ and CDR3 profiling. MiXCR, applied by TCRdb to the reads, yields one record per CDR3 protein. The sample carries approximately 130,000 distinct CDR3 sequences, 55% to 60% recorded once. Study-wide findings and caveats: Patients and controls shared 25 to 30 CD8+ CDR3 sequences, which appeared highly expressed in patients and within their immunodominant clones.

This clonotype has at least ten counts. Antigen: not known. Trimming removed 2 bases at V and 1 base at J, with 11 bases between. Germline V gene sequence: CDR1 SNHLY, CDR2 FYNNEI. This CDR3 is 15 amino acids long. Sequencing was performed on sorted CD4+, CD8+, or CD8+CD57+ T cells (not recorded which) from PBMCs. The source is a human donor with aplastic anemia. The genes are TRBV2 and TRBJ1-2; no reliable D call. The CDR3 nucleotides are TGTGCCAGCAGTGAACTGTCGGCCAATAACTATGGCTACACCTTC. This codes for CASSELSANNYGYTF.